The entry below describes one T cell receptor (beta chain). Antigen specificity is unknown. The CDR3 is 14 amino acids. Germline assignment: CDR1 SGDLS and CDR2 YYNGEE. This sample was included in a study of monozygotic twins with inflammatory bowel disease. From the 5' RACE reads, TCRdb lists one entry per CDR3 protein and no DNA. Its listing shows approximately 400,000 distinct CDR3 sequences. Notes on the study in general: Different T cell subtypes could not be distinguished.

This sequence originates from a human donor with ulcerative colitis or Crohn's disease, or a healthy co-twin of an affected twin (not recorded which). The chain is built from TRBV9 and TRBJ2-2; TCRdb calls TRBD1, which cannot be checked without DNA. Source material: blood. The chain's CDR3 is CASSVTGSGGELFF.